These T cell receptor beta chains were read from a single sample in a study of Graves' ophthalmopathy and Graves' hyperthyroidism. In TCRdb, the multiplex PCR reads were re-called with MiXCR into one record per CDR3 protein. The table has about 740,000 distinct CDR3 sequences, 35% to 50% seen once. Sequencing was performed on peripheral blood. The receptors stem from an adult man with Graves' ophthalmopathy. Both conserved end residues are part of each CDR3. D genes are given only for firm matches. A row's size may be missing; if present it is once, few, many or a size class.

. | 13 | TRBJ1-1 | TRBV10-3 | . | CAISEYRGFEAFF | TGTGCCATCAGTGAATACAGAGGTTTTGAAGCTTTCTTT
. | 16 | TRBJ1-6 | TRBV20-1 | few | CSANVPGQGHNSPLHF | TGCAGTGCTAACGTTCCAGGGCAAGGGCATAATTCACCCCTCCACTTT
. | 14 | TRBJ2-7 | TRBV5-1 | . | CASSLGGSVNEQYF | TGCGCCAGCAGCTTGGGGGGGTCCGTGAACGAGCAGTACTTC
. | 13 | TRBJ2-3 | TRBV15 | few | CATSKGGRDTQYF | TGTGCCACCAGCAAAGGGGGTCGAGATACGCAGTATTTT
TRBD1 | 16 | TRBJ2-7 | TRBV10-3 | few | CASSGYPGQGTYEQYF | TGTGCCAGCAGTGGATATCCGGGACAGGGGACCTACGAGCAGTACTTC
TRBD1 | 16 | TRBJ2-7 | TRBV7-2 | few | CASSQDVQGATYEQYF | TGTGCCAGCAGCCAAGATGTACAGGGGGCTACCTACGAGCAGTACTTC
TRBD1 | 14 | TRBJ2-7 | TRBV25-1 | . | CASSAPQGAYEQYF | TGTGCCAGCAGCGCCCCACAGGGGGCGTACGAGCAGTACTTC
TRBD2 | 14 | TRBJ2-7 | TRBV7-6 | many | CASSLGGRAYEQYF | TGTGCCAGCAGCTTAGGCGGGAGGGCCTACGAGCAGTACTTC
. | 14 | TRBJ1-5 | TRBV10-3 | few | CASSETVSNQPQHF | TGTGCCAGCAGCGAAACAGTTAGCAATCAGCCCCAGCATTTT
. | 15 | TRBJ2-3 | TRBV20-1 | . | CSARDPGRITDTQYF | TGCAGTGCTAGAGACCCGGGACGGATCACAGATACGCAGTATTTT
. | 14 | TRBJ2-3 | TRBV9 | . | CASSVSANTDTQYF | TGTGCCAGCAGCGTTTCCGCGAACACAGATACGCAGTATTTT
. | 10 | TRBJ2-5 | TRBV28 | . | CASSFQTQYF | TGTGCCAGCAGTTTCCAGACCCAGTACTTC
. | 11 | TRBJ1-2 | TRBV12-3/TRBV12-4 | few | CASQASYGYTF | TGTGCCAGCCAGGCCTCCTATGGCTACACCTTC
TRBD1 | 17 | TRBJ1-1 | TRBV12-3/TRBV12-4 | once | CASSPTDREGDFTGAFF | TGTGCCAGCAGTCCCACGGACAGGGAGGGAGATTTTACTGGAGCTTTCTTT
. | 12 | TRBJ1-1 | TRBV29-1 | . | CSDIGQNTEAFF | TGCAGCGACATCGGACAGAACACTGAAGCTTTCTTT
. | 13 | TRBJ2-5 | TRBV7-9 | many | CASSLVLGETQYF | TGTGCCAGCAGCTTAGTTTTAGGGGAGACCCAGTACTTC
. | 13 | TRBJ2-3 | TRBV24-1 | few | CATSDSSPLTQYF | TGTGCCACCAGTGATTCTAGCCCGCTTACGCAGTATTTT
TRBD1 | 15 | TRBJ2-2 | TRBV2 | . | CASSAGTGGTGELFF | TGTGCCAGCAGTGCCGGGACAGGGGGAACCGGGGAGCTGTTTTTT
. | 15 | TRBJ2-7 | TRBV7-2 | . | CASSYRRSSGYEQYF | TGTGCCAGCAGCTACCGACGGAGCAGCGGCTACGAGCAGTACTTC
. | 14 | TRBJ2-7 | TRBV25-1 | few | CASSTGTDSYEQYF | TGTGCCAGCAGTACCGGGACGGACTCCTACGAGCAGTACTTC
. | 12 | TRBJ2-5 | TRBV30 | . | CAWSNQHETQYF | TGTGCCTGGAGTAACCAGCATGAGACCCAGTACTTC
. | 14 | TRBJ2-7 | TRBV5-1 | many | CASSLAMGPYEQYF | TGCGCCAGCAGCTTGGCTATGGGTCCCTACGAGCAGTACTTC
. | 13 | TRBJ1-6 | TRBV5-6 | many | CASSPTGNSPLHF | TGTGCCAGCAGCCCGACGGGTAATTCACCCCTCCACTTT
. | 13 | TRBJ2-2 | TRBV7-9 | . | CASSLMSTGELFF | TGTGCCAGCAGCTTAATGAGCACCGGGGAGCTGTTTTTT
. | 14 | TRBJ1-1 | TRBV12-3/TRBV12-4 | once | CASTYRASSTEAFF | TGTGCCAGCACATATAGGGCCTCGAGCACTGAAGCTTTCTTT
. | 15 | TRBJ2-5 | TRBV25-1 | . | CASSVSRAIQETQYF | TGTGCCAGCAGCGTCAGTCGGGCGATACAAGAGACCCAGTACTTC
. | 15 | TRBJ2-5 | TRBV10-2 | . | CASSERTGKEETQYF | TGCGCCAGCAGTGAAAGAACAGGGAAAGAAGAGACCCAGTACTTC
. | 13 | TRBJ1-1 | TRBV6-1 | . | CASSLSPRTEAFF | TGTGCCAGCAGTTTATCCCCGAGAACTGAAGCTTTCTTT
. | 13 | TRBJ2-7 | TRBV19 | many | CASSQLGVYEQYF | TGTGCCAGTAGCCAACTGGGAGTTTACGAGCAGTACTTC
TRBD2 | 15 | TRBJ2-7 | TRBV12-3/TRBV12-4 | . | CASSTGLAGGYEQYF | TGTGCCAGCAGTACCGGACTAGCGGGGGGCTACGAGCAGTACTTC
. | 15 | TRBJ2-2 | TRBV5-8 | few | CASSLGGRSTGELFF | TGTGCCAGCAGCTTGGGGGGGCGCAGCACCGGGGAGCTGTTTTTT
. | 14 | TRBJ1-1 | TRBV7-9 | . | CASSLVQTDTEAFF | TGTGCCAGCAGCTTGGTACAGACGGACACTGAAGCTTTCTTT
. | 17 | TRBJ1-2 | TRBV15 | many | CATSRDPNGGANYGYTF | TGTGCCACCAGCAGAGATCCGAATGGAGGAGCTAACTATGGCTACACCTTC
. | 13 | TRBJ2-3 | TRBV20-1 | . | CSARDGSTDTQYF | TGCAGTGCTAGAGATGGGAGCACAGATACGCAGTATTTT
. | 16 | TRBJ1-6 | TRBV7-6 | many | CASSQTPQGLSSPLHF | TGTGCCAGCAGCCAAACCCCACAAGGTCTGAGTTCACCCCTCCACTTT
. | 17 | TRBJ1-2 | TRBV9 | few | CASSQEDRRPGNYGYTF | TGTGCCAGCAGCCAAGAGGACAGACGGCCGGGTAACTATGGCTACACCTTC
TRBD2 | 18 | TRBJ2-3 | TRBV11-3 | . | CASSLLSPTSGTADTQYF | TGTGCCAGCAGCTTACTATCCCCGACTAGCGGGACTGCAGATACGCAGTATTTT
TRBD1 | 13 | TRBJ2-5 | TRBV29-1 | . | CSVRTGGNQPQYF | TGCAGCGTTAGGACAGGTGGCAATCAGCCCCAGTACTTC
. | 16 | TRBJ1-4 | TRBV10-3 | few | CASRQTGQIVGEKLFF | TGTGCCAGCAGGCAGACGGGACAAATAGTCGGGGAAAAACTGTTTTTT
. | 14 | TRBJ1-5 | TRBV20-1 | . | CSARDGGDNQPQHF | TGCAGTGCTAGAGACGGGGGCGATAATCAGCCCCAGCATTTT
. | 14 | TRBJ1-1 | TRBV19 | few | CASRSGRSRTEAFF | TGTGCCAGCCGAAGCGGTCGGTCGCGTACTGAAGCTTTCTTT
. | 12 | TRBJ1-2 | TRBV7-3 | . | CASDGTPYGYTF | TGTGCCTCAGACGGGACACCCTATGGCTACACCTTC
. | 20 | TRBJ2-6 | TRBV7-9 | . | CASSQLSKPTRSAGANVLTF | TGTGCCAGCAGCCAGCTATCTAAACCTACTCGAAGTGCTGGGGCCAACGTCCTGACTTTC
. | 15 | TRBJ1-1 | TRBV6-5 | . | CASSYTTGMGTEAFF | TGTGCCAGCAGTTACACGACAGGTATGGGGACTGAAGCTTTCTTT
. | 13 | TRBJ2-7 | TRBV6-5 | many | CASRRGSSYEQYF | TGTGCCAGCAGGAGGGGCAGCTCCTACGAGCAGTACTTC